The 17 T cell receptor beta chains below were found in one sample sequenced in a study of CD8 T cells in ankylosing spondylitis. TCRdb fed the 5' RACE reads into MiXCR, producing one record per CDR3 protein. Here the sample spans roughly 250,000 distinct CDR3 sequences, approximately 10% being singletons. The sample comprised blood, either unsorted or a sorted T cell fraction (not recorded which). Receptors originate from a male donor with ankylosing spondylitis or in good health (not recorded which).

This clonotype showed up many times. V and J are TRBV27 and TRBJ1-5; D call uncertain. The CDR3 has 13 amino acids. Germline V gives CDR1 MNHEY, CDR2 SMNVEV (reference sequence). The V gene lost 5 bases and the J gene lost 7 bases, with 12 bases spanning the gap. The chain's CDR3 is CASSPLEGQPQHF. CDR3 nucleotide sequence: TGTGCCAGCAGTCCCCTCGAAGGACAGCCCCAGCATTTT.

The chain has TRBV12-3 or TRBV12-4 and TRBJ1-2; D perhaps matches TRBD1 (5 bases). Deletions cut 1 base from V and 6 bases from J, with 6 bases between. The CDR3 spans 12 residues. CDR3 in amino acids: CASSLGQNGYTF. The CDR3 bases are TGTGCCAGCAGTTTAGGACAGAATGGCTACACCTTC.

The V gene is TRBV12-2, the J gene TRBJ2-3; the table's TRBD2 call for D was not verified on the DNA. TRBV12-2 is flagged as a pseudogene. The CDR3 spans 18 residues. The CDR3, as DNA: TGTGCAAGTCGCTTAGGGTGCGGGACTAGCGGTTGCACAGATACGCAGTATTTT. It encodes CASRLGCGTSGCTDTQYF.

The chain couples TRBV11-2 to TRBJ2-3; 7 bases align to TRBD1. The CDR3 spans 16 residues. V was clipped by 1 base and J by 1 base; unmatched bases: 5. The germline CDR1 and CDR2 sequences are SGHAT and FQNNGV. The CDR3, as DNA: TGTGCCAGCAGCTTAGGACAGGGTCCACGCACAGATACGCAGTATTTT. This gives the protein CASSLGQGPRTDTQYF.

The rearrangement links TRBV20-1 to TRBJ2-5, with 11 bases fitting TRBD1. V lost 1 base to trimming and J lost 3 bases; unmatched junction nucleotides: 4. This CDR3 spans 15 amino acids. Germline assignment: CDR1 DFQATT and CDR2 SNEGSKA (reference sequence). This CDR3 is CSARGTGGRKETQYF. DNA for the CDR3: TGCAGTGCTAGAGGGACAGGGGGCCGGAAAGAGACCCAGTACTTC.

This clonotype has a count of ten or more. The J gene is TRBJ1-3, the V gene TRBV6-5; no clear D gene. V lost 7 bases and J 4 bases, leaving 5 bases between the germline ends. The CDR3 covers 11 residues. Per germline, CDR1 MNHEY and CDR2 SVGAGI. The DNA for the CDR3 is TGTGCCAGCACCGGGGGAAACACCATATATTTT. Its protein is CASTGGNTIYF.

This clonotype was found many times. The rearrangement links TRBV3-1 to TRBJ2-1; 10 bases match TRBD2. The trim removed 1 base at V and 0 bases at J, leaving 6 bases unmatched. The CDR3 runs to 18 residues. Looked up from germline, CDR1 is LGHDT and CDR2 is YNNKEL (reference sequence). CDR3 in DNA: TGTGCCAGCAGCCAAGGGACTAGCGGCCCCCCCTCCTACAATGAGCAGTTCTTC. This gives the protein CASSQGTSGPPSYNEQFF.

This clonotype was detected many times. V usage is TRBV6-1 and J usage is TRBJ2-2; 15 bases fit TRBD2. CDR3 length equals 16 residues. Germline lookup yields CDR1 MNHNS and CDR2 SASEGT. J lost 8 bases, V lost 7 bases, and 8 bases had no gene match. Here the CDR3 reads CASTQGTSGRLGELFF. In DNA, the CDR3 is TGTGCCAGCACCCAGGGGACTAGCGGGAGGTTAGGGGAGCTGTTTTTT.

In its sample, this clonotype was seen many times. This chain uses TRBV5-1 with TRBJ2-1; 7 bases are shared with TRBD2. CDR3 size: 15 residues. The V and J ends lost 0 bases and 6 bases, in that order; junction bases with no gene match: 6. Per the germline V gene, CDR1 is SGHRS and CDR2 is YFSETQ. CDR3 DNA sequence: TGCGCCAGCAGCTTGGGATGGGAGGGGTCCAATGAGCAGTTCTTC. Translating it yields CASSLGWEGSNEQFF.

This clonotype was picked up a small number of times. The chain couples TRBV4-1 to TRBJ2-2, with D perhaps matching TRBD2 (6 bases). CDR3 size: 17 residues. From germline, CDR1 is MGHRA and CDR2 YSYEKL. Trimming took 2 bases from V and 0 from J, leaving 13 bases between them. The CDR3 protein is CASSQIRLDANTGELFF. As DNA, the CDR3 is TGCGCCAGCAGCCAAATTCGACTAGACGCGAACACCGGGGAGCTGTTTTTT.

This clonotype was found a few times. CDR3 residues: CASSRTRREESGELFF. In DNA, the CDR3 is TGTGCCAGCAGCCGCACCCGGCGGGAGGAGAGCGGGGAGCTGTTTTTT. The chain joins TRBV11-1 to TRBJ2-2; 8 bases fit TRBD2. The germline CDR1 and CDR2 sequences are SGHAT and FQDESV (reference sequence). With 5 bases clipped from V and 7 bases from J, the junction kept 12 bases outside the gene matches. The CDR3 sequence is 16 residues long. The entire variable domain, with the rest obtained from reference TRBV11-1 and TRBJ2-2, is as follows: EAEVAQSPRYKITEKSQAVAFWCDPISGHATLYWYRQILGQGPELLVQFQDESVVDDSQLPKDRFSAERLKGVDSTLKIQPAELGDSAMYLCASSRTRREESGELFFGEGSRLTVL.

This clonotype was detected ten times or more. The V and J genes are TRBV5-1 and TRBJ2-1; D is ambiguous. The CDR3 consists of 13 residues. Germline values: CDR1 SGHRS, CDR2 YFSETQ. Trimming left V 2 bases short and J 5 bases short, with 8 bases between. CDR3 nucleotides: TGCGCCAGCAGCTTCTCGGTGGACAATGAGCAGTTCTTC. It translates to CASSFSVDNEQFF.

This clonotype was seen at least ten times. V usage is TRBV24-1 and J usage is TRBJ2-1; 8 bases map to TRBD2. This CDR3 has 14 residues. Germline trimming cut 0 bases from V and 7 bases from J; bases unmatched to any gene: 1. Germline loops: CDR1 KGHDR, CDR2 SFDVKD. CDR3 DNA: TGTGCCACCAGTGATTTGGCTAGCGGGAATGAGCAGTTCTTC. Translating it yields CATSDLASGNEQFF.

As to this clonotype: A read error may be the cause here, since a much bigger clone is one base away. The chain combines TRBV30 with TRBJ2-1; 13 nucleotides line up with TRBD2. Germline CDR1 and CDR2: GTSNPN and SVGIG (reference sequence). The V gene end was trimmed by 3 bases and the J gene end by 6 bases; junction bases not matched to a gene: 8. The CDR3 totals 16 residues. The chain's CDR3 is CAWSGLAGAGGNEQFF. CDR3 sequence (DNA): TGTGCCTGGAGCGGACTAGCGGGAGCTGGTGGCAATGAGCAGTTCTTC.

This clonotype came up many times. V gene TRBV5-1 combines with J gene TRBJ2-7; D gene ambiguous. V gave up 7 bases and J gave up 5 bases, with 16 bases separating them. Germline CDR1 is SGHRS and CDR2 is YFSETQ. The CDR3 is 13 amino acids. The CDR3 spells CASSPGGYDEQYF. The CDR3 region has the DNA TGCGCCAGCTCTCCGGGCGGCTACGACGAGCAGTACTTC.

In its sample, this clonotype was seen many times. The V call is TRBV20-1, the J call TRBJ1-2; D uncertain. Germline V lookup: CDR1 DFQATT, CDR2 SNEGSKA (reference sequence). V was shortened by 3 bases and J by 4 bases, with 18 bases between the two germline ends. The CDR3 spans 15 residues. The CDR3 DNA is TGCAGTGCTAGGCCCATTCTGGGTGGGTCCTATGGCTACACCTTC. It is translated as CSARPILGGSYGYTF.

This clonotype came up many times. This chain connects TRBV5-1 to TRBJ1-1, with 9 bases aligning to TRBD1. This CDR3 has 16 amino acids. The junction had 5 bases not matched to a gene; V was cut back by 0 bases and J by 2 bases. The germline V gene encodes CDR1 SGHRS and CDR2 YFSETQ. Written as DNA, the CDR3 is TGCGCCAGCAGCTTGGCGGGACAGGGCCCAAACACTGAAGCTTTCTTT. Amino acids: CASSLAGQGPNTEAFF.